These T cell receptor beta chains were read from a single sample in a study of response to subunit inactivated influenza vaccine. One entry per CDR3 protein results from TCRdb running MiXCR on the RT-PCR reads. The sample consists of 150,000 to 200,000 distinct CDR3 sequences, about an eighth of them appearing once. This sample was shared with a second study, whose subject was T cells expressing NK-cell markers.

Sequencing was performed on CD8+ T cells sorted from PBMCs, taken approximately 13 days after vaccination. These receptors all stem from a man aged 45-60 years who received an inactivated influenza vaccine. CDR3s include the opening cysteine and the closing phenylalanine or tryptophan. The order of the fields is J gene, V gene, D gene, CDR3 protein. The D gene is left open where the match is weak.

TRBJ2-1 | TRBV12-3/TRBV12-4 | . | CASSAPDGEGEFF
TRBJ2-3 | TRBV6-5 | TRBD2 | CASSSLAAETDTQYF
TRBJ2-1 | TRBV9 | TRBD1 | CASSMGGQEYNEQFF
TRBJ1-5 | TRBV6-1 | . | CASRPGQYSNQPQHF
TRBJ2-1 | TRBV7-2 | TRBD2 | CASSKLAGGPYEQFF
TRBJ2-3 | TRBV20-1 | . | CSSRAESTAATQYF
TRBJ2-1 | TRBV24-1 | . | CATSGDTFPFGAGSFF
TRBJ2-1 | TRBV24-1 | . | CATSDLGASPSSYNEQFF
TRBJ2-7 | TRBV7-2 | . | CASSLQTVDPSSYEQYF
TRBJ2-2 | TRBV11-2 | . | CASSLARLGGELFF
TRBJ1-2 | TRBV9 | . | CASSGRGSSYGYTF
TRBJ2-2 | TRBV7-9 | . | CASRPIPGELFF
TRBJ2-7 | TRBV7-2 | TRBD2 | CASSLTSGRDEQYF
TRBJ2-2 | TRBV6-5 | TRBD1 | CASSSSGDRVPNTVELFF
TRBJ2-3 | TRBV27 | . | CASSLPQSTDTQYF
TRBJ2-5 | TRBV20-1 | . | CSAREDRETQYF
TRBJ2-3 | TRBV6-1 | . | CASSPDLLYTDTQYF
TRBJ2-5 | TRBV18 | . | CASRGTETQYF
TRBJ2-2 | TRBV2 | TRBD2 | CASHTTSSGRALAGELFF
TRBJ2-1 | TRBV5-1 | TRBD1 | CASSPKQGQYNEQFF
TRBJ1-5 | TRBV21-1 | . | CASGITLDRHYSNQPQHF
TRBJ2-1 | TRBV7-9 | . | CASSRPITGAEWNEQFF
TRBJ2-3 | TRBV14 | . | CASSVTGSSTDTQYF
TRBJ2-2 | TRBV6-1 | . | CASSSGFFGELFF
TRBJ2-7 | TRBV6-1 | TRBD1 | CASSTTGGSYEQYF
TRBJ2-2 | TRBV10-3 | . | CAATGTDEVAGELFF
TRBJ2-1 | TRBV6-1 | TRBD2 | CASSTVAGVGHEQFF
TRBJ2-7 | TRBV7-6 | TRBD2 | CASSLEGLARSYEQYF
TRBJ2-7 | TRBV20-1 | . | CSARATASYEQYF
TRBJ2-2 | TRBV12-3/TRBV12-4 | TRBD2 | CASSLRRERTGELFF
TRBJ2-3 | TRBV7-9 | TRBD2 | CASTLTSGGGIDTQYF
TRBJ2-3 | TRBV28 | . | CASWLGGADTQYF
TRBJ2-4 | TRBV7-9 | . | CASSPDTAKNIQYF
TRBJ2-7 | TRBV6-1 | . | CASSRDGPHYEQYF
TRBJ2-1 | TRBV20-1 | . | CSARDLEQFF
TRBJ2-3 | TRBV28 | . | CASATLTDTQYF
TRBJ2-1 | TRBV6-1 | . | CASSLLLYNEQFF
TRBJ2-6 | TRBV20-1 | . | CSALDLGGVTGANVLTF
TRBJ2-3 | TRBV5-4 | . | CASSLDPSSWGGEADTQYF
TRBJ1-2 | TRBV2 | . | CASSGGSSNYGYTF
TRBJ2-1 | TRBV6-5 | TRBD2 | CASSYSKSSGGGSNEQFF
TRBJ2-1 | TRBV15 | TRBD1 | CATSGSRDRALKFF
TRBJ1-2 | TRBV6-6 | . | CASSPSTNYGYTF
TRBJ2-5 | TRBV29-1 | . | CSVEDGWGAEETQYF
TRBJ1-1 | TRBV20-1 | . | CSARGPIMNTEAFF